Shown below are 3 T cell receptor beta chains from a single sample sequenced in a study of blood T cells in healthy people across ages. It was with a sample-barcoded 5' primer and a J-beta primer mix that a second PCR of roughly 6 to 11 cycles was run. TCRdb fed the 5' RACE reads into MiXCR, producing one record per CDR3 protein. The table shows 870,000 or so distinct CDR3 sequences, with roughly 26% occurring only once. Sequencing input: blood. These receptors came from an elderly woman in good health.

At least ten counts were recorded for this clonotype. The rearrangement uses TRBV20-1 and TRBJ2-2, with D uncertain. Looked up from germline, CDR1 is DFQATT and CDR2 is SNEGSKA (reference sequence). Trimming left V 0 bases short and J 1 base short, with 6 bases between. The CDR3 length is 14 residues. The CDR3 protein is CSAREQLNTGELFF. The CDR3 region has the DNA TGCAGTGCTAGAGAGCAGCTGAACACCGGGGAGCTGTTTTTT.

This clonotype was seen more than once but under ten times. This clone may be a read error of a much larger clone one base away. V and J are TRBV5-1 and TRBJ1-2; D unclear. Germline CDR1 is SGHRS and CDR2 is YFSETQ. The CDR3 sequence is 13 residues long. CDR3 in amino acids: CASSLAAHYGHTF. CDR3 nucleotide sequence: TGCGCCAGCAGCTTGGCGGCTCACTATGGCCACACCTTC.

In this sample, this clonotype turned up many times. The rearrangement joins TRBV29-1 to TRBJ2-3; D is unresolved. Germline-derived CDR1 and CDR2 are SQVTM and ANQGSEA. This CDR3 is 14 amino acids long. V dropped 4 bases and J dropped 0 bases, with 11 bases sitting between them. For the CDR3, the DNA is TGCAGCGTTGTCGAGTTCACTAGCACAGATACGCAGTATTTT. Protein sequence: CSVVEFTSTDTQYF.